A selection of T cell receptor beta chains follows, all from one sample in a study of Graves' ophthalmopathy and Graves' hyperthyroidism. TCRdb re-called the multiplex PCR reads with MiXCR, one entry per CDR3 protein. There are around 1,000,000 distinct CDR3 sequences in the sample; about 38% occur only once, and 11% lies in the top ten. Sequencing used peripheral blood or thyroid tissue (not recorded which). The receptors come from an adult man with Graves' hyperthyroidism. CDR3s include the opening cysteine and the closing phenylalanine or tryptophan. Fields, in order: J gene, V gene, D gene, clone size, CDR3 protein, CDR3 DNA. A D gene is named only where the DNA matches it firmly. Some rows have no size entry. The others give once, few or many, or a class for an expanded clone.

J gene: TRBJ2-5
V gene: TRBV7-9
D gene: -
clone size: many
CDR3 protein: CASSSWEKETQYF
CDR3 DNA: TGTGCCAGCAGCTCCTGGGAGAAAGAGACCCAGTACTTC

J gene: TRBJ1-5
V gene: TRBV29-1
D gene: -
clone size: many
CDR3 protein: CSVGGTNQPQHF
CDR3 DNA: TGCAGCGTTGGGGGAACCAATCAGCCCCAGCATTTT

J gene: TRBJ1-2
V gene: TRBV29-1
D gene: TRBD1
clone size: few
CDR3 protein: CSVGDREGYTF
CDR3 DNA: TGCAGCGTTGGGGACAGGGAAGGCTACACCTTC

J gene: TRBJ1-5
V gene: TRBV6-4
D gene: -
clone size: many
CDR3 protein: CASSDGTSQPQHF
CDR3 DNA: TGTGCCAGCAGTGACGGGACTAGTCAGCCCCAGCATTTT

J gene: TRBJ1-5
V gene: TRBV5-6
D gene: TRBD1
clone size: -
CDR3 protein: CASSKDRERVLNQPQHF
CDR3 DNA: TGTGCCAGCAGCAAGGACAGGGAGAGAGTGTTGAATCAGCCCCAGCATTTT

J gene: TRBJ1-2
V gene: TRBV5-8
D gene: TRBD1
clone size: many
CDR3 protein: CASSSDRGRYGYTF
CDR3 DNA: TGTGCCAGCAGCTCGGACAGGGGACGATATGGCTACACCTTC

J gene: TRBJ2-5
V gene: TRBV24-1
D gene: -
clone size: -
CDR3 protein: CATSDTTGNQETQYF
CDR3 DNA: TGTGCCACCAGTGACACCACAGGGAATCAAGAGACCCAGTACTTC

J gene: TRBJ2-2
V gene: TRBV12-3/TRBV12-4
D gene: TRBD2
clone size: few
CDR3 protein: CASSPLAGTTGELFF
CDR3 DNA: TGTGCCAGCAGTCCTCTAGCGGGAACCACCGGGGAGCTGTTTTTT

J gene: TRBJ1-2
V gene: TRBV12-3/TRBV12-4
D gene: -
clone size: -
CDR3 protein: CASSWQGRSGYTF
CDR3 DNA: TGTGCCAGCAGTTGGCAGGGGCGGAGTGGCTACACCTTC

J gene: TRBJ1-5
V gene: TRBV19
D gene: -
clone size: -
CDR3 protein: CAWSVPSVAGNQPQHF
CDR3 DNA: TGTGCCTGGAGTGTACCGTCGGTTGCCGGCAATCAGCCCCAGCATTTT

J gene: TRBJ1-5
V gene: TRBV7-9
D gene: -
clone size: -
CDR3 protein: CASSLAGGHGNQPQHF
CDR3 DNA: TGTGCCAGCAGCTTAGCCGGGGGGCACGGCAATCAGCCCCAGCATTTT

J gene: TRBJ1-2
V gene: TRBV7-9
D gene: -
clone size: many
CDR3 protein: CASSSMGGSYTF
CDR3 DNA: TGTGCCAGCAGCTCAATGGGAGGTAGCTACACCTTC

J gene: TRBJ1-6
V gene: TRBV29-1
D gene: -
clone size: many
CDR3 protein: CSVEFFGGDSPLHF
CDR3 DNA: TGCAGCGTTGAGTTTTTTGGTGGGGATTCACCCCTCCACTTT

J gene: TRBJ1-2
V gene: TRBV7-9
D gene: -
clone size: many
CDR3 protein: CASSLKGGGYTF
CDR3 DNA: TGTGCCAGCAGCTTAAAGGGAGGTGGCTACACCTTC

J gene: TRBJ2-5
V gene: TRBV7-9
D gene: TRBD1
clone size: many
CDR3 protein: CASSLSSTGLETQYF
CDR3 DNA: TGTGCCAGCAGCTTATCTTCGACAGGGTTGGAGACCCAGTACTTC

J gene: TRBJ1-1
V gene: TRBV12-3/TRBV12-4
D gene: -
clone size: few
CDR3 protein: CASSKNEGRMNTEAFF
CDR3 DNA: TGTGCCAGCAGTAAGAACGAGGGACGGATGAACACTGAAGCTTTCTTT

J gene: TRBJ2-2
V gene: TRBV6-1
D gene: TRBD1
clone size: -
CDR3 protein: CASSFSTGDFTGELFF
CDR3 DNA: TGTGCCAGCAGTTTTTCGACAGGGGATTTTACCGGGGAGCTGTTTTTT

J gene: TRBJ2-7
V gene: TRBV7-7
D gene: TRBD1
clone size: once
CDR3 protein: CASSPSSRPGGTGELYF
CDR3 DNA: TGTGCCAGCAGCCCTAGTTCTCGGCCAGGGGGCACCGGGGAGCTGTACTTC

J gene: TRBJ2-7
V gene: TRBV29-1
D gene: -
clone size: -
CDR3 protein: CSVGAGMSSYEQYF
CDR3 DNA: TGCAGCGTAGGGGCAGGGATGAGCTCCTACGAGCAGTACTTC

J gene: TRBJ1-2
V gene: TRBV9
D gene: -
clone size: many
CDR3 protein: CASSQNYGYTF
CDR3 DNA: TGTGCCAGCAGCCAAAACTATGGCTACACCTTC

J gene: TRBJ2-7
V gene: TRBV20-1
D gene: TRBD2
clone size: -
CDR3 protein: CSARDGTSFYEQYF
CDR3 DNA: TGCAGTGCTAGAGACGGGACTAGTTTCTACGAGCAGTACTTC

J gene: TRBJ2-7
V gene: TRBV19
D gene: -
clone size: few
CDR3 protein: CASSITASYEQYF
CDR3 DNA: TGTGCCAGTAGTATAACAGCCTCCTACGAGCAGTACTTC

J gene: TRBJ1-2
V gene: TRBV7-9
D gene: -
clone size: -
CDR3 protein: CASSQQRSAVYGYTF
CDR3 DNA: TGTGCCAGCAGCCAACAGCGATCTGCGGTCTATGGCTACACCTTC

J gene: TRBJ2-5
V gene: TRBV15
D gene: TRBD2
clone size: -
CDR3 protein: CATSPGASGGAETQYF
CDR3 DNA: TGTGCCACCAGCCCCGGGGCTAGCGGGGGGGCGGAGACCCAGTACTTC

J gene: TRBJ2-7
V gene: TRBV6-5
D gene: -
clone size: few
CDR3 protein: CASTSGSAYEQYF
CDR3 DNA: TGTGCCAGCACCTCCGGGTCGGCCTACGAGCAGTACTTC

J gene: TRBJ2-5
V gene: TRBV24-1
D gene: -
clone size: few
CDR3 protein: CATSHNTFQETQYF
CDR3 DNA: TGTGCCACCTCACACAACACCTTCCAAGAGACCCAGTACTTC

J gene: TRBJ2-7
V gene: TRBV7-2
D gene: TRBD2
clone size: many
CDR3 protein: CASSFRTSGSYEQYF
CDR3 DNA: TGTGCCAGCAGCTTTCGGACTAGCGGGAGTTACGAGCAGTACTTC

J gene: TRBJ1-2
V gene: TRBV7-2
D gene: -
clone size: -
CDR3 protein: CASSPPAGGYTF
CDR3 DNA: TGTGCCAGCAGCCCCCCGGCTGGGGGCTACACCTTC

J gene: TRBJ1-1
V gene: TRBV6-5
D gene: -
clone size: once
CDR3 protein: CASSSWDLGNEAFF
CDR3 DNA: TGTGCCAGCAGTTCCTGGGACTTGGGGAATGAAGCTTTCTTT

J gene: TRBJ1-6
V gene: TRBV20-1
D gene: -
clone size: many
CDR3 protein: CSAPKPAEALHF
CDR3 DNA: TGCAGTGCCCCGAAGCCCGCAGAAGCCCTCCACTTT

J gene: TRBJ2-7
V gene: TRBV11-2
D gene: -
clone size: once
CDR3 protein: CANSLLARRPYEQYF
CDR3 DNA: TGTGCCAACAGCCTACTGGCGAGAAGACCCTACGAGCAGTACTTC

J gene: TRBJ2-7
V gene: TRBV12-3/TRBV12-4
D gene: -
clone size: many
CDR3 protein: CATGAGSEQYF
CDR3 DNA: TGTGCCACCGGGGCGGGATCCGAGCAGTACTTC

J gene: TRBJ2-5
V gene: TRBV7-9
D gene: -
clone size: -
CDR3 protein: CASSLSGTGGGRETQYF
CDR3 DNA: TGTGCCAGCAGCTTATCAGGCACCGGGGGAGGCCGGGAGACCCAGTACTTC

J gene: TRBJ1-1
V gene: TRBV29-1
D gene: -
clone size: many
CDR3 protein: CSVENIKENTEAFF
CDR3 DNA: TGCAGCGTTGAAAATATCAAGGAGAACACTGAAGCTTTCTTT

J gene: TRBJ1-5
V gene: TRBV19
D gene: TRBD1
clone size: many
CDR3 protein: CASTDYRGQPQHF
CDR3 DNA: TGTGCCAGTACCGATTACAGGGGTCAGCCCCAGCATTTT

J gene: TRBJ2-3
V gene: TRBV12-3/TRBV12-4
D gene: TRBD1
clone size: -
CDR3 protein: CASSPPRGQGPTDTQYF
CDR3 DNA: TGTGCCAGCAGCCCTCCACGGGGACAGGGACCCACAGATACGCAGTATTTT

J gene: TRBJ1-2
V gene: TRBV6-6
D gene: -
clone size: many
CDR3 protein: CASSYSDNPNYGYTF
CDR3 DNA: TGTGCCAGCAGTTACTCGGACAACCCTAACTATGGCTACACCTTC

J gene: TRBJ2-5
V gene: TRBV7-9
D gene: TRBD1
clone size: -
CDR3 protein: CASSLDRGQAGETQYF
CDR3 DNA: TGTGCCAGCAGCTTAGACAGGGGGCAGGCCGGAGAGACCCAGTACTTC

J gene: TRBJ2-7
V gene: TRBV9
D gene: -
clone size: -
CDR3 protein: CASSFLPTATYEQYF
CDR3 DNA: TGTGCCAGCAGCTTCCTCCCGACGGCTACCTACGAGCAGTACTTC

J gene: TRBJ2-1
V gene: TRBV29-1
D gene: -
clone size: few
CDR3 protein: CSVEPRGPNEQFF
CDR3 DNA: TGCAGCGTTGAACCACGGGGCCCAAATGAGCAGTTCTTC

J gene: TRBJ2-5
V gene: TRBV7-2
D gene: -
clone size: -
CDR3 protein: CASSSSDGTQYF
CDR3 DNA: TGTGCCAGCAGCTCAAGCGATGGGACCCAGTACTTC